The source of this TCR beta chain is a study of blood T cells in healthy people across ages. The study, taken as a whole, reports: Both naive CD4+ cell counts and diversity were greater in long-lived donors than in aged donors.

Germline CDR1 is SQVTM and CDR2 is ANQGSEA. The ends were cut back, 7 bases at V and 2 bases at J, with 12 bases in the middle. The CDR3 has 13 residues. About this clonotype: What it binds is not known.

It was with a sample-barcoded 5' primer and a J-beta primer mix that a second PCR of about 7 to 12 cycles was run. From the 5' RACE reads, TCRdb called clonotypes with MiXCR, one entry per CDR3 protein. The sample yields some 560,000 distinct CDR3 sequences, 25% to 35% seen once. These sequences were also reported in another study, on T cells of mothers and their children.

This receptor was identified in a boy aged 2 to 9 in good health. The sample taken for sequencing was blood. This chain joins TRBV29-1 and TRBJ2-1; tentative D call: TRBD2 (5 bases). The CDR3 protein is CSEAEWTYNEQFF. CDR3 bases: TGCAGCGAAGCGGAATGGACCTACAATGAGCAGTTCTTC.